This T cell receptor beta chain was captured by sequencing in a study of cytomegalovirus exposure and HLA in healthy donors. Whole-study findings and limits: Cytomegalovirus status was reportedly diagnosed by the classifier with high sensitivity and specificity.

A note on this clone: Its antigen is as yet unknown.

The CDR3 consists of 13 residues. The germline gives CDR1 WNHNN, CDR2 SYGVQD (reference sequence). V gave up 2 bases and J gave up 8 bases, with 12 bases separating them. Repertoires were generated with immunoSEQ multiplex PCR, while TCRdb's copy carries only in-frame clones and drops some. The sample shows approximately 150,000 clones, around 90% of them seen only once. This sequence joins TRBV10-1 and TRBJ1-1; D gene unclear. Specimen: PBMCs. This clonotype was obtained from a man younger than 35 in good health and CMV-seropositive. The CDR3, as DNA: TGCGCCAGCAGTGAGGCGAAACAGAGAGAAGCTTTCTTT. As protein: CASSEAKQREAFF.